The clone carrying this T cell receptor (beta chain) showed up just a few times. Its antigen remains unidentified. These data originate in a study of cytomegalovirus exposure and HLA in healthy donors. Study-wide context: About 80 million unique TCR sequences came from HLA-typed donors in an early release. Findings and caveats of the study: A prior analysis recorded that most TCR beta V segments were productive about 90% or about 30% of the time. Researchers counted over 150 TCR beta chains as cytomegalovirus-associated.

PCR primers comprised 60 Vbeta and 13 Jbeta primers. TCRdb's table, derived via immunoSEQ multiplex PCR, lists solely in-frame clones and lacks some. The sample records 88,000 or so clones, over 60% being singletons. This CDR3 region has 14 residues. The V segment lost 6 bases and the J segment 8 bases; nucleotides outside the gene matches: 9. Germline CDR1 SNHLY, CDR2 FYNNEI. The material sequenced was PBMCs. The rearrangement links TRBV2 to TRBJ1-4; TRBD1 agrees at 7 bases. The source is a male donor in good health and CMV-seropositive. The CDR3 reads CASSRDRQEEKLFF. The CDR3 nucleotides read TGTGCCAGCAGCCGGGACAGACAGGAAGAAAAACTGTTTTTT. Complete variable domain (other parts from reference TRBV2 and TRBJ1-4): EPEVTQTPSHQVTQMGQEVILRCVPISNHLYFYWYRQILGQKVEFLVSFYNNEISEKSEIFDDQFSVERPDGSNFTLKIRSTKLEDSAMYFCASSRDRQEEKLFFGSGTQLSVL.